The text below deals with one T cell receptor beta chain. The antigen is unknown. This PCR relied on a set of 60 Vbeta primers and 13 Jbeta primers. Assay used: immunoSEQ multiplex PCR; TCRdb lists only in-frame clones, some missing. This sample has 150,000 to 200,000 clones, with approximately 80% found just once. The record originates from a study of cytomegalovirus exposure and HLA in healthy donors. Findings and caveats of the study: Later analysis associated a missense DCLRE1C variant with TCR beta V- and J-gene trimming. According to an earlier analysis, most TCR beta V segments yielded productive rearrangements about 90% or about 30% of the time.

Sequenced: PBMCs. The clonotype was recovered from a male donor in good health and CMV-seropositive.

The CDR3 nucleotides read TGTGCCAGACTTAGGGGGGGCAAGGAGCAGTTCTTC. Protein: CARLRGGKEQFF. The J gene is TRBJ2-1, the V gene TRBV19; tentative D call: TRBD2 (7 bases). Per germline, CDR1 LNHDA and CDR2 SQIVND (reference sequence). The CDR3 extends over 12 amino acids. The V gene lost 9 bases and the J gene lost 10 bases, with 16 bases spanning the gap.